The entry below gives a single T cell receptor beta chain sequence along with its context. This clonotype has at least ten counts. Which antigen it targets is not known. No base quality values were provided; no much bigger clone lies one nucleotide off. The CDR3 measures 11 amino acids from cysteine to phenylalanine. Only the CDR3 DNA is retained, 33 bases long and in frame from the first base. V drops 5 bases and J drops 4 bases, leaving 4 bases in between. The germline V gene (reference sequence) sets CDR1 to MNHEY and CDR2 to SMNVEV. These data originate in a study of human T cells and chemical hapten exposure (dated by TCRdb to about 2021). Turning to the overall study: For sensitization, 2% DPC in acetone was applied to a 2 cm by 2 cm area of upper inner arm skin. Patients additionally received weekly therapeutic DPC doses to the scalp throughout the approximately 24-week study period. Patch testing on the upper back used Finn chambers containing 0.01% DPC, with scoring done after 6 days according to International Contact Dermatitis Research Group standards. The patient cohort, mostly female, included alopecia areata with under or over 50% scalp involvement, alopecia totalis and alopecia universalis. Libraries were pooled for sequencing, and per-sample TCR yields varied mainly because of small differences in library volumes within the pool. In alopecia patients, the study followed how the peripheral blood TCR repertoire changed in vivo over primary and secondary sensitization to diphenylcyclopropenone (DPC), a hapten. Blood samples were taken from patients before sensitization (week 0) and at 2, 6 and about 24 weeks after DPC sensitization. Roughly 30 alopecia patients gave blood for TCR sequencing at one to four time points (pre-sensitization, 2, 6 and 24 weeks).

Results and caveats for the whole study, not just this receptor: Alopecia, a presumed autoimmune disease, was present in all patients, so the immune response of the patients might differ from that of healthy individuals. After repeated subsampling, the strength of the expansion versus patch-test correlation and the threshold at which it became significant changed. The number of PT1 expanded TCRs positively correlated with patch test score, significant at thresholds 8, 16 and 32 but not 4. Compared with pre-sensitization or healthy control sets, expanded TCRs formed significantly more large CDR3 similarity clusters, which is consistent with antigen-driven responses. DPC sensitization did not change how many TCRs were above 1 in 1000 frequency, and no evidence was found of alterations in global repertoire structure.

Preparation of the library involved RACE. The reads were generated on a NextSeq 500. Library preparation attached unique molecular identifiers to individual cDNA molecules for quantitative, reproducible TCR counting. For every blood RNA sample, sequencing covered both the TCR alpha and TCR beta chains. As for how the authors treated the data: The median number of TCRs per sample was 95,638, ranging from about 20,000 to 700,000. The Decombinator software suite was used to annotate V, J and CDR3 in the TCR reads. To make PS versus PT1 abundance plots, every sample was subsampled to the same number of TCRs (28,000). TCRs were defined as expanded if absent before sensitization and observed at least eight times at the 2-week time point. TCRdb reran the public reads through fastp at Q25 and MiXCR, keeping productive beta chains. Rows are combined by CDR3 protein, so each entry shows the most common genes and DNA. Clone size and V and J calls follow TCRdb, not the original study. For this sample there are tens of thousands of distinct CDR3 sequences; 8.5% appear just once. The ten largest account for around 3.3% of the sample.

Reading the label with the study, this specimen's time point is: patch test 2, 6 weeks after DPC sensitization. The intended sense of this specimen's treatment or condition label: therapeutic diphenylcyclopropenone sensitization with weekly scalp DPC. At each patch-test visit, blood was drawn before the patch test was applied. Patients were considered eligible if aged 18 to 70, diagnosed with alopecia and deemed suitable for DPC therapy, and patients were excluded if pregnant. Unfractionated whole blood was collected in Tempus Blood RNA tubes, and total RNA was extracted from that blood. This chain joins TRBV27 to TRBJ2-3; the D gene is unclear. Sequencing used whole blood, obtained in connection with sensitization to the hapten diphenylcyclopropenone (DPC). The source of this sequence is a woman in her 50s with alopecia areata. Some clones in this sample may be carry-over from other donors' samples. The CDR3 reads CASSGADTQYF. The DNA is TGTGCCAGCAGTGGCGCAGATACGCAGTATTTT.